These 27 T cell receptor beta chains were all obtained from the same sample, sequenced in a study of identical twins. TCRdb reprocessed the 5' RACE reads via MiXCR and lists one record per CDR3 protein. The profile shows 250,000 to 350,000 distinct CDR3 sequences, 8% to 9% of them singletons. These data were likewise used in another study, on yellow fever vaccine responses in identical twins.

Sequenced material: memory (CD45RO+) T cells sorted from blood. These receptors were taken from a woman aged 18-29 years in good health.

This clonotype was seen only a few times. The chain joins TRBV6-1 to TRBJ1-5, with D possibly TRBD1 on 6 matching bases. Trimming stripped 6 bases from V and 0 bases from J, with 15 bases between. From germline, CDR1 is MNHNS and CDR2 SASEGT. The CDR3 has 16 residues. The CDR3 nucleotides read TGTGCCAGCAGACCCGGACAGTTACTTAGCAATCAGCCCCAGCATTTT. Protein sequence: CASRPGQLLSNQPQHF.

The sample holds a few counts of this clonotype. The rearrangement links TRBV2 to TRBJ2-5, with a weak D call TRBD2 (6 bases). V lost 11 bases and J 1 base, leaving 17 bases between the germline ends. The CDR3 extends over 14 amino acids. Germline CDR1 and CDR2: SNHLY and FYNNEI. CDR3 nucleotides: TGTGCCGACGGGAGCCTAGCAGGCCAAGAGACCCAGTACTTC. Translating gives CADGSLAGQETQYF.

This clonotype came up a few times. V and J are TRBV3-1 and TRBJ2-3, with D uncertain. Trimming cost V 1 base and J 3 bases, with 8 bases left between them. CDR3 length: 14 amino acids. Germline V gene sequence: CDR1 LGHDT, CDR2 YNNKEL (reference sequence). Here the CDR3 DNA reads TGTGCCAGCAGCCAAGTCGTCCTTACAGATACGCAGTATTTT. It is translated as CASSQVVLTDTQYF.

The rearrangement uses TRBV28 and TRBJ1-4; a weak D match, TRBD1 (6 bases). V gave up 8 bases and J gave up 5 bases, with 12 bases separating them. This CDR3 comprises 13 residues. The germline gives CDR1 MDHEN, CDR2 SYDVKM. CDR3 amino acids: CASEQGFNEKLFF. In DNA, the CDR3 is TGTGCCAGCGAACAGGGCTTCAATGAAAAACTGTTTTTT.

The rearrangement links TRBV20-1 to TRBJ1-3; 7 nucleotides line up with TRBD1. The CDR3 spans 12 residues. With V trimmed by 7 bases and J by 8 bases, 8 bases remained unmatched. CDR1 is DFQATT, CDR2 SNEGSKA, per germline (reference sequence). The CDR3 DNA reads as TGCAGTGTTCAAGACAGGGAGGACACCATATATTTT. Its translation: CSVQDREDTIYF.

The chain carries TRBV7-7 and TRBJ2-5; 8 positions match TRBD2. Per germline, CDR1 SSHAT and CDR2 FNYEAQ (reference sequence). V dropped 3 bases and J dropped 7; count of bases not matched to a gene: 7. This CDR3 contains 14 residues. CDR3 in amino acids: CASSLDPGLGTQYF. CDR3 nucleotides: TGTGCCAGCAGCTTGGACCCGGGACTAGGGACCCAGTACTTC. Complete variable domain (other parts from reference TRBV7-7 and TRBJ2-5): GAGVSQSPRYKVTKRGQDVTLRCDPISSHATLYWYQQALGQGPEFLTYFNYEAQPDKSGLPSDRFSAERPEGSISTLTIQRTEQRDSAMYRCASSLDPGLGTQYFGPGTRLLVL.

This clonotype was seen a few times. J is TRBJ2-3 and V is TRBV5-5, with 7 bases lining up with TRBD1. Germline V CDR1 and CDR2: SGHKS, YYEKEE (reference sequence). V lost 4 bases to trimming and J lost 9 bases; unmatched junction nucleotides: 8. The CDR3 has 13 residues. The chain's CDR3 is CASSRQGSGTQYF. CDR3 nucleotides: TGTGCCAGCAGCAGACAGGGCTCGGGCACGCAGTATTTT. Together with reference TRBV5-5 and TRBJ2-3, the CDR3 gives the full variable domain: DAGVTQSPTHLIKTRGQQVTLRCSPISGHKSVSWYQQVLGQGPQFIFQYYEKEERGRGNFPDRFSARQFPNYSSELNVNALLLGDSALYLCASSRQGSGTQYFGPGTRLTVL.

This clonotype has just a few counts. This sequence joins TRBV9 and TRBJ1-1; D possibly corresponds to TRBD1 (5 bases). Germline CDR1 SGDLS, CDR2 YYNGEE. The V and J ends lost 3 bases and 2 bases respectively, with 8 bases between them. CDR3 length: 13 amino acids. CDR3: CASSADINTEAFF. DNA for the CDR3: TGTGCCAGCAGCGCGGACATAAACACTGAAGCTTTCTTT.

This clonotype was picked up many times. This rearrangement joins TRBV2 to TRBJ1-2; D is unresolved. With 0 bases removed from V and 7 bases from J, the gap between germline ends came to 3 bases. Looked up from germline, CDR1 is SNHLY and CDR2 is FYNNEI. The CDR3 has 11 residues. The CDR3 loop reads CASSEAVGYTF. CDR3 nucleotides: TGTGCCAGCAGTGAAGCTGTTGGCTACACCTTC. The variable domain in full, with the rest retrieved from reference TRBV2 and TRBJ1-2, is EPEVTQTPSHQVTQMGQEVILRCVPISNHLYFYWYRQILGQKVEFLVSFYNNEISEKSEIFDDQFSVERPDGSNFTLKIRSTKLEDSAMYFCASSEAVGYTFGSGTRLTVV.

This clonotype turned up a few times. The V call is TRBV20-1, the J call TRBJ2-7; 7 bases match TRBD2. Germline CDR1 is DFQATT and CDR2 is SNEGSKA (reference sequence). Trimming cost V 6 bases and J 0 bases; bases outside gene matches: 8. CDR3 length: 14 amino acids. The CDR3 is CSAPSGDTSYEQYV. The CDR3 bases are TGCAGTGCACCCAGCGGGGATACCTCCTACGAGCAGTACGTC.

The V call is TRBV28, the J call TRBJ2-7; unclear D gene. Trimming stripped 3 bases from V and 4 bases from J, with 7 bases between. Germline V gives CDR1 MDHEN, CDR2 SYDVKM. CDR3 size: 12 residues. The CDR3: CASSFWVYEQYF. The DNA for the CDR3 is TGTGCCAGCAGTTTTTGGGTTTACGAGCAGTACTTC.

The J gene is TRBJ1-2, the V gene TRBV5-1; 7 bases align to TRBD1. CDR1 is SGHRS, CDR2 YFSETQ, per germline. The V gene end was trimmed by 5 bases and the J gene end by 8 bases; junction bases not matched to a gene: 6. There are 12 residues in the CDR3. Here the CDR3 DNA reads TGCGCCAGCAGTCGGGACAGCGCCGGCTACACCTTC. This gives the protein CASSRDSAGYTF.

The chain has TRBV11-2 and TRBJ2-2; 8 bases are shared with TRBD2. The CDR3 has 18 amino acids. CDR1 and CDR2 (germline): SGHAT, FQNNGV. The trim removed 4 bases at V and 7 bases at J, leaving 17 bases unmatched. In DNA form, the CDR3 reads TGTGCCAGCAGCTATTGGTCTTGGACTAGCAGCCCGGACGGGGAGCTGTTTTTT. Translating gives CASSYWSWTSSPDGELFF.

This clonotype has a count of ten or more. The chain is built from TRBV29-1 and TRBJ2-1, with 9 bases identical to TRBD1. V shed 1 base and J 7 bases; nucleotides not matched to a gene: 2. Per germline, CDR1 SQVTM and CDR2 ANQGSEA. This CDR3 region has 13 residues. CDR3 coding DNA: TGCAGCGTTGAAGTCGGGACAGGGAATGAGCAGTTCTTC. It yields the protein CSVEVGTGNEQFF.

This clonotype was counted ten times or more. V usage is TRBV18 and J usage is TRBJ1-3, with D possibly matching TRBD1 (5 bases). CDR1 KGHSH and CDR2 LQKENI come from the germline V gene. This CDR3 region has 16 residues. V dropped 0 bases and J dropped 2 bases, with 11 bases sitting between them. CDR3 protein: CASSPPTGRPGNTIYF. Here the CDR3 DNA reads TGTGCCAGCTCACCACCGACGGGGCGACCTGGAAACACCATATATTTT.

This clonotype has a handful of counts. The chain joins TRBV7-3 to TRBJ2-1, with 7 nucleotides matching TRBD2. Trimming removed 1 base from V and 9 bases from J; junction bases left unmatched: 12. Germline CDR1 reads SGHTA; CDR2 reads FQGTGA. This CDR3 comprises 16 residues. The CDR3 DNA follows: TGTGCCAGCAGCTTAATGGCGGGAGCAGGTTTTGGTGAGCAGTTCTTC. This gives the protein CASSLMAGAGFGEQFF.

This clonotype was recorded many times. CDR3 nucleotides: TGTGCCAGCAGTCCCTCCGGGGAGACCCAGTACTTC. It translates to CASSPSGETQYF. V usage is TRBV12-3 or TRBV12-4 and J usage is TRBJ2-5, with unresolved D. The CDR3 covers 12 residues. V lost 5 bases to trimming and J lost 5 bases, with 9 bases between them.

V gene TRBV5-1 combines with J gene TRBJ1-5; D not resolved. The V and J ends lost 4 bases and 7 bases respectively, with 15 bases between them. The CDR3 spans 14 residues. Germline CDR1 and CDR2: SGHRS and YFSETQ. As DNA, the CDR3 is TGCGCCAGCAGCAACGGTGTGGCTGGACAGCCCCAGCATTTT. It yields the protein CASSNGVAGQPQHF.

About this clonotype itself: With a much larger clone just one base away, this may be a read error. The genes are TRBV7-6 and TRBJ2-7; unclear D gene. This CDR3 region has 13 residues. Per germline, CDR1 SGHVS and CDR2 FNYEAQ. CDR3 protein: CASSSALTYELYF. CDR3 DNA: TGTGCCAGCAGCTCCGCCCTAACCTACGAGCTGTACTTC.

Worth noting for this clonotype: One end of the junction varies from germline; a read error may be responsible. The chain combines TRBV24-1 with TRBJ2-5, with TRBD1 matching 9 bases. The CDR3 contains 11 residues. The V gene's germline CDR1 is KGHDR and CDR2 SFDVKD. In DNA, the CDR3 is TGTGCCACCAGTGATGGGGACAGGGCGCTCTTC. Translated, it gives CATSDGDRALF.

This clonotype was picked up many times. V is TRBV24-1 and J is TRBJ1-5; D not certain. CDR1 is KGHDR, CDR2 SFDVKD, per germline. The CDR3 is made up of 14 amino acids. The ends were cut back, 4 bases at V and 0 bases at J, with 6 bases in the middle. The CDR3 DNA follows: TGTGCCACCAGTGACCCTTATAGCAATCAGCCCCAGCATTTT. Protein: CATSDPYSNQPQHF.

The chain carries TRBV29-1 and TRBJ1-1; no clear D. The V and J ends lost 3 bases and 8 bases respectively, with 10 bases between them. Germline CDR1 and CDR2: SQVTM and ANQGSEA. The CDR3 extends over 11 amino acids. The CDR3 protein is CSVDPGTEAFF. The CDR3, as DNA: TGCAGCGTTGACCCCGGAACGGAAGCTTTCTTT.

This clonotype was detected many times. The chain carries TRBV3-1 and TRBJ2-2, with D possibly TRBD1 on 5 matching bases. Per the germline V gene, CDR1 is LGHDT and CDR2 is YNNKEL (reference sequence). The CDR3 runs to 14 residues. Deletions cut 2 bases from V and 3 bases from J, with 7 bases between. The CDR3 reads CASSQQGYTGELFF. As DNA, the CDR3 is TGTGCCAGCAGCCAACAGGGATACACCGGGGAGCTGTTTTTT.

This clonotype was found many times. The rearrangement links TRBV12-5 to TRBJ2-4; no firm D call. Trimming shortened V by 2 bases and J by 0 bases, and 5 bases separated the two germline ends. The CDR3 runs 14 residues. CDR1 is LGHNT, CDR2 FRNRAP, per germline. CDR3 sequence (DNA): TGTGCTAGTGGTTTGACGGCAGCCAAAAACATTCAGTACTTC. It yields the protein CASGLTAAKNIQYF.

This chain connects TRBV4-1 to TRBJ2-2; 14 nucleotides align to TRBD2. With V trimmed by 2 bases and J by 4 bases, 15 bases remained unmatched. The CDR3 is made up of 21 amino acids. In germline, CDR1 is MGHRA, CDR2 YSYEKL. DNA for the CDR3: TGCGCCAGCAGCCAAAAGACCGGGACTAGCGGGGGCCGGGGAGGCACCGGGGAGCTGTTTTTT. Its protein product is CASSQKTGTSGGRGGTGELFF.

This clonotype showed up many times. The chain carries TRBV5-1 and TRBJ1-6, with D tentatively TRBD1 (5 bases). Trimming took 0 bases from V and 8 from J, leaving 12 bases between them. Germline V gene sequence: CDR1 SGHRS, CDR2 YFSETQ. The CDR3 is 15 amino acids. CDR3 in amino acids: CASSLAGDGYSPLHF. The CDR3 DNA reads as TGCGCCAGCAGCTTGGCCGGGGACGGATATTCACCCCTCCACTTT.

Ten or more counts support this clonotype. The chain recombines TRBV20-1 with TRBJ2-7, with 11 bases aligning to TRBD2. Germline loops: CDR1 DFQATT, CDR2 SNEGSKA (reference sequence). V was pared by 0 bases and J by 5 bases, with 6 bases of the junction left unmatched. The CDR3 length is 15 residues. The CDR3: CSARDTSGSYNEQYF. The CDR3 DNA sequence: TGCAGTGCTAGAGATACTAGCGGGAGTTATAACGAGCAGTACTTC.